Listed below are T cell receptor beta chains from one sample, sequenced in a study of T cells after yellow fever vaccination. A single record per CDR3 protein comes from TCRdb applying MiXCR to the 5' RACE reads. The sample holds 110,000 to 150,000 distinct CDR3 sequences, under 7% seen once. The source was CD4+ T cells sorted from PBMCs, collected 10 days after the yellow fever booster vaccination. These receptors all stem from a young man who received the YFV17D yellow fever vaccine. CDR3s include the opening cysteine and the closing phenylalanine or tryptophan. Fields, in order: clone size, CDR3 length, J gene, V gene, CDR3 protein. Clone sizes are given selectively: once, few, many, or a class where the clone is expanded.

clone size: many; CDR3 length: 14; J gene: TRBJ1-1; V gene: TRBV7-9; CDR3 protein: CASSLTQGLTEAFF
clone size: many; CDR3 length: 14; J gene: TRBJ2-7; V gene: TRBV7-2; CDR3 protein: CASEMAGGPLEQYF
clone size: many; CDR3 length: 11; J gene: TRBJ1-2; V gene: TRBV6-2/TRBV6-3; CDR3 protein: CASRDNYGYTF
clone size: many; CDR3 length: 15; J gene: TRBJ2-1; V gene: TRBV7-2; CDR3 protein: CASSLPAGDYNEQFF
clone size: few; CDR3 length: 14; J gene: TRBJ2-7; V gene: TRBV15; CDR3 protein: CATSRDRRFYEQYF
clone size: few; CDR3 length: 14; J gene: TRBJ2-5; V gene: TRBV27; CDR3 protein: CASSPGFETKTQYF
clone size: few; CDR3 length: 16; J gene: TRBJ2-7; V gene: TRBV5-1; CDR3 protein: CASSLGLWDTSYEQYF
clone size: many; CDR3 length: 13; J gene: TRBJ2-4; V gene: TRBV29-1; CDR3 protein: CSVVLSRTNIQYF
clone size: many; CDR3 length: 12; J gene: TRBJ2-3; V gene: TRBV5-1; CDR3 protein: CASSVSTDTQYF
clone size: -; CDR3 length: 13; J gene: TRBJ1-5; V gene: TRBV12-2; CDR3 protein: CASRLVGTQPQHF
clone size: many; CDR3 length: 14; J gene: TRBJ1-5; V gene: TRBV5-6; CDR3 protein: CASSSGGSNQPQHF
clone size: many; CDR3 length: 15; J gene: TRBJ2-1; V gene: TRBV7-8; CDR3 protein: CASRLPGSPRGEQFF
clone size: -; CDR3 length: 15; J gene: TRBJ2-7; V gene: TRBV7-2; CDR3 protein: CASSLELRQTYEQYF
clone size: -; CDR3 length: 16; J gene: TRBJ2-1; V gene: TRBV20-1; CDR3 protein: CSAPRPGSQSYNEQFF
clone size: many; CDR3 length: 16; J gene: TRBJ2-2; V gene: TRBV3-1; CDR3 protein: CASSLLAGAVKGELFF
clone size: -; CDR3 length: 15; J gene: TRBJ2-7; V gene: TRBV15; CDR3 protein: CATSRDFVRVYEQYF
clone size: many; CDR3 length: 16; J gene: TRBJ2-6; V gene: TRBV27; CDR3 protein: CASRPGQSSGANVLTF
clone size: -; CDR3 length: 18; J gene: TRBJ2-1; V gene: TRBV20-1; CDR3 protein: CSARDRTASGSSYNEQFF
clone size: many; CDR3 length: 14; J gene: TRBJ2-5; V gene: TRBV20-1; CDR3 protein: CSARGVLVQETQYF
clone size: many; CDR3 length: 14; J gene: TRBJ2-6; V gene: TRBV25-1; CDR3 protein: CASSKTRGANVLTF
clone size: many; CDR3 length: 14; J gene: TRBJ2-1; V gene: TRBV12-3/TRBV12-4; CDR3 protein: CASRGLAGPGVQFF
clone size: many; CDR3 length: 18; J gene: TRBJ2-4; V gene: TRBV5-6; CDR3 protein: CASSLALGQGYGKNIQYF
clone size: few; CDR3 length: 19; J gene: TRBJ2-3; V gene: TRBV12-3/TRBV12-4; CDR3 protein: CASSSHSVRYQSRSDTQYF
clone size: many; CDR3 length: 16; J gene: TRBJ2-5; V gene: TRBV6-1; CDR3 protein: CASSATSGRSGGTQYF
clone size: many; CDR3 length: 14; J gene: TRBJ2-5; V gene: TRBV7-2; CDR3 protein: CASSLQGSKETQYF
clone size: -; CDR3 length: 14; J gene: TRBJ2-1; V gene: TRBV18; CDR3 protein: CASSPMGESGLAAF
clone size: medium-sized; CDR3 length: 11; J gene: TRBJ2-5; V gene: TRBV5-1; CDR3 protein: CASSLEETQYF
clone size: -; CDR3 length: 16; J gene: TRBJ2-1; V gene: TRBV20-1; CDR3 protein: CSATNPLAGAYNEQFF
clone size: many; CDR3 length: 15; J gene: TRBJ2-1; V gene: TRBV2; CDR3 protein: CASRPSGGPFNEQFF
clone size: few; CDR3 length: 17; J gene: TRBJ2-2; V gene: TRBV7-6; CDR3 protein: CASSLARPTKNTGELFF
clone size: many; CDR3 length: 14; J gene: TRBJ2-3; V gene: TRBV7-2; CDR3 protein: CASSSRLAGNTQYF
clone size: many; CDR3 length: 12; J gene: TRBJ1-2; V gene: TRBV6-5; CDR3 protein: CASSPRGYGYTF
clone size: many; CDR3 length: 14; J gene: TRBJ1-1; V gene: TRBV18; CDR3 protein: CASSPRTANTEAFF
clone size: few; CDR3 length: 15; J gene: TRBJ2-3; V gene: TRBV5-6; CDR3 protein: CASSPTGTGTDTQYF
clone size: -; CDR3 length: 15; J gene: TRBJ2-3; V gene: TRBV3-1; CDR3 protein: CASSPGTSGSDTQYF
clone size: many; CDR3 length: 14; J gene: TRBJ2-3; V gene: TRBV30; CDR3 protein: CAWNPGTSTDTQYF
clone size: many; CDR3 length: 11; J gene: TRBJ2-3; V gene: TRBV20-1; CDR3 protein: CSARPGPVQYF
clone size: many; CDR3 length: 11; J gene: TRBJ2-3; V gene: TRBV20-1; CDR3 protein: CSASSGNTQYF
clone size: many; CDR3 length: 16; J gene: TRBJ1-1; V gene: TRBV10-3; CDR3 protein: CAITTRDSPQGGEAFF
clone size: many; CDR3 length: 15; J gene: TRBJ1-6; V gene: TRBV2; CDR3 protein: CASISTGLYNSPLHF
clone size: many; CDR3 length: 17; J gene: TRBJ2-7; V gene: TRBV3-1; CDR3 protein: CASSQASRQGKSYEQYF
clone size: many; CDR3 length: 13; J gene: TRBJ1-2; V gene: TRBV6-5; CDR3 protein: CASTIQGGYGYTF
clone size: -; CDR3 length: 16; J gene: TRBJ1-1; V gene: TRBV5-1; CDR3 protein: CASSLMGQGLNTEAFF
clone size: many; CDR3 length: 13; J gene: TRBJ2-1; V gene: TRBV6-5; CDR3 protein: CASSRPPGNEQFF
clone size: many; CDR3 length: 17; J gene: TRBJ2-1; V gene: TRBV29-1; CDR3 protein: CSVGPLFTGRGGNEQFF